This T cell receptor beta chain was identified during a study of T cells in Graves' hyperthyroidism and ophthalmopathy. Worth noting for this clonotype: The antigen is unknown.

CDR1 is MGHRA, CDR2 YSYEKL, per germline. V lost 0 bases to trimming and J lost 4 bases, with 16 bases between them. The CDR3 runs to 16 residues. From RNA transcripts, TCR beta CDR3 regions were amplified. When the TCR CDR3 underwent first-round RT-PCR, the HTBI primer set was used. TCRdb independently ran MiXCR on the multiplex PCR reads; one entry per CDR3 protein. The table has roughly 570,000 distinct CDR3 sequences, approximately 44% seen once. Findings and caveats of the study: Ophthalmopathy cases were set apart from stable hyperthyroidism by a 13 V-J model. Also found in blood were most expanded thyroid clonotypes above 0.001. Onset of ophthalmopathy came a median roughly 6.4 months after the model predicted it.

This TCR was sampled from an adult woman with Graves' disease, either hyperthyroidism or ophthalmopathy (not recorded which). J is TRBJ2-7 and V is TRBV4-1; D may be TRBD1 (5 bases). Sample: peripheral blood or thyroid tissue (not recorded which). CDR3 residues: CASSQDSQGVSYEQYF. The DNA of the CDR3 is TGCGCCAGCAGCCAAGATTCGCAGGGTGTTTCGTACGAGCAGTACTTC.